This T cell receptor beta chain emerged from a study of OX40 agonist ivuxolimab in advanced cancers. Study overall: Ivuxolimab, an antibody acting as an agonist of OX40 (CD134), was used to treat patients. The diagnoses of dose-escalation patients were hepatocellular carcinoma, melanoma, renal cell or head and neck cancer.

The assay was immunoSEQ multiplex PCR, and TCRdb's table has in-frame clones only and misses some. The data contain tens of thousands of clones, roughly 83% of them singletons. If patients had autoimmune disease history or systemic immunosuppression, they were excluded. CDR3 length: 15 residues. Germline values: CDR1 MGHDK, CDR2 SYGVNS. Trimming shortened V by 6 bases and J by 3 bases, and 17 bases separated the two germline ends. The gene calls are TRBV25-1 and TRBJ1-2; TRBD1 might be the D (6 bases). The source material was CD4+ or CD8+ T cells sorted from blood, sampled in a trial of the OX40 agonist ivuxolimab. This TCR derives from an adult with an advanced solid tumor such as melanoma, head and neck, liver or kidney cancer. CDR3 DNA sequence: TGTGCCAGCAGCCCCCGGGGGCAGCTTTACTATGGCTACACCTTC. It encodes CASSPRGQLYYGYTF.